This T cell receptor beta chain came from a study of blood T cells in healthy people across ages (dated by TCRdb to 2015 to 2017). Background for the entire study: Template switching captured roughly one uniquely barcoded TCR beta cDNA molecule per two T cells in model experiments. The study measured age-related changes in TCR beta repertoire diversity using deep sequencing normalized with unique cDNA molecular identifiers. Donors of different ages were randomly distributed across sequencing lanes to avoid experimental bias. Donors were grouped into four age groups: young (average roughly 15 years), middle-aged (roughly 37), aged (around 62) and long-lived (about 82). Using the same blood draw, the study looked at two additional independent replicas of 1 million unique cDNA reads for two donors, one aged 18 to 30 and the other aged 80 or older. Results and caveats for the whole study, not just this receptor: Because the CMV infection status of the donors was unknown, age-related changes in expanded clonotypes may potentially have been confounded. Because profiling used bulk unsorted PBMCs, naive and antigen-experienced compartments could not be compared conclusively. Observed TCR beta diversity correlated strongly with the percentage of naive T cells measured by flow cytometry. Total diversity estimates from one million sequenced T cells were considered lower bounds and underestimates. As age increased, observed TCR beta diversity per million T cells dropped in a roughly linear way, and a significant reduction was already evident by age 40. The long-lived group showed more naive CD4+ T cells, fewer expanded clones and increased TCR diversity than the aged group, suggesting age selection.

Library preparation employed 5' RACE. The data were produced on an Illumina HiSeq 2500. A second PCR of roughly 7 to 12 cycles was performed with a sample-barcoded 5' primer and a J-beta primer mix. A template-switch 5' adaptor carrying 12 random nucleotides introduced a unique molecular identifier onto each TCR beta cDNA molecule. At least 2.5 million CDR3-containing paired-end reads were obtained from each sample. The Mint cDNA synthesis kit, primed by a TRBC-specific oligonucleotide, was used to synthesize first-strand cDNA from all RNA. Following uracil-DNA glycosylase treatment, all cDNA underwent a first 18-cycle PCR with the universal primers M1SS and BC2_uni_R. On the study's bioinformatics: Each sample was normalized by randomly selecting 1 million high-quality reads, each carrying a distinct molecular identifier. Reads sharing molecular identifiers were discarded rather than binned into consensus sequences. MiTCR, run with a Q25 quality threshold and the strictest error-elimination algorithm, handled CDR3 identification, clonotype clustering and error correction. A nonparametric unseen species model using Euler transformation provided a lower-bound estimate of total TCR beta diversity. Clones were called with MiXCR by TCRdb after fastp trimmed the public reads at Q25, and only in-frame beta chains were retained. Rows with one shared CDR3 protein collapse into an entry with the most common genes and DNA. Clone size and V and J calls follow TCRdb, not the original study. The sample table lists around 1.1 million distinct CDR3 sequences, around two fifths of them with a count of one. The ten largest make up around 13% of the sample.

The donors were about 40 Caucasian individuals from Russia, aged roughly 6 to 100 years, who were systemically healthy. Each donor gave roughly 11 milliliters of peripheral blood, drawn into EDTA-treated Vacutainer tubes. Ficoll-Paque density-gradient centrifugation was used to isolate PBMCs, with at least 6.5 million obtained per sample. Trizol reagent was used to extract total RNA from the PBMCs, yielding at least 5.5 micrograms per sample. For every donor, an aliquot of PBMCs went through flow cytometry to measure the percentages of naive CD45RAhigh/CD27high T cells. This clonotype came up a few times. The antigen it binds to is not known. No per-base quality is available; no much larger clone lies one base away. The germline V gene supplies CDR1 SNHLY and CDR2 FYNNEI. V is reduced by 5 bases and J by 8 bases, leaving a spacing of 13 bases between them. The CDR3 runs 13 amino acids, cysteine and phenylalanine included. Only CDR3 DNA is held: 39 bases, read in frame from base 1.

Sequencing was carried out using blood. The sequence joins TRBV2 to TRBJ2-1, with an unclear D gene assignment. The receptor's source is a young man in good health. In nucleotides, the sequence is TGTGCCAGCAGTCGGGTGGACCCCGATGAGCAGTTCTTC. Translation gives CASSRVDPDEQFF.